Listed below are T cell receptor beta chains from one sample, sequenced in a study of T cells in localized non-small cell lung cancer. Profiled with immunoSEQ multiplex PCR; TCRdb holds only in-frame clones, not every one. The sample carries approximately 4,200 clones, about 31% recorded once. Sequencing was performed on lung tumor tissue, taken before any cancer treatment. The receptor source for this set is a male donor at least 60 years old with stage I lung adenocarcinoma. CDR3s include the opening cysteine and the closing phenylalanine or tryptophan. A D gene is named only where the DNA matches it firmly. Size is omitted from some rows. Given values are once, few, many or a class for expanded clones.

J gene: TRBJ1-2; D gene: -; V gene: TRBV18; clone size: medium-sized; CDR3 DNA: TGTGCCAGCTCACCACCGACAGAGAGCTATGGCTACACCTTC; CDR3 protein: CASSPPTESYGYTF
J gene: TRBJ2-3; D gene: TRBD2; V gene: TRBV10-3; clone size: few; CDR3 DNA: TGTGCCATCAGTGAGCTAGCGGGGACAGATACGCAGTATTTT; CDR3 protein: CAISELAGTDTQYF
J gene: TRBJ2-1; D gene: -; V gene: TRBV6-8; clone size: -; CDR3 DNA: TGTGCCATCAGTGGGGCCCCCAATGAGCAGTTCTTC; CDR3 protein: CAISGAPNEQFF
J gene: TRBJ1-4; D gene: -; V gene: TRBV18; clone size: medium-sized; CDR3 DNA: TGTGCCAGCTCACAGTCCCCGGAGGAAAAACTGTTTTTT; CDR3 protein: CASSQSPEEKLFF
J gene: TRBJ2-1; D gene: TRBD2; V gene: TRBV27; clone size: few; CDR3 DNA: TGTGCCACCAGTGATCCCCCAGGGAGGGTCCCTTACAATGAGCAGTTCTTC; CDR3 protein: CATSDPPGRVPYNEQFF
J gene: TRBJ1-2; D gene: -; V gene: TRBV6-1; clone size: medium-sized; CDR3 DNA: TGTGCCATCAGTGAAGCGGCAGGCTATGGCTACACCTTC; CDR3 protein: CAISEAAGYGYTF
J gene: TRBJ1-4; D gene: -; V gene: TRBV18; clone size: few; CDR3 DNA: TGTGCCAGCTCACAACAGGGAGAGGATTCCGAAAAACTGTTTTTT; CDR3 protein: CASSQQGEDSEKLFF
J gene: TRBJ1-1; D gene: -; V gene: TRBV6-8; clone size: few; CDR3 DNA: TGTGCCAGCAGCCCCGGCCTGGGACGGTCGAACACTGAAGCTTTCTTT; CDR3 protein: CASSPGLGRSNTEAFF
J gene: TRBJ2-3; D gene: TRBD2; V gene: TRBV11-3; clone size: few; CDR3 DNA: TGTGCCAGCAGACGACTAGCGGGGGAGCTAGATACGCAGTATTTT; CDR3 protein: CASRRLAGELDTQYF
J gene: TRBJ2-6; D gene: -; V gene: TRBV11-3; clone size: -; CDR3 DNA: TGTGCCAGCAGCTTACGGGGTGTTGACCTCTCTGGGGCCAACGTCCTGACTTTC; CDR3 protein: CASSLRGVDLSGANVLTF
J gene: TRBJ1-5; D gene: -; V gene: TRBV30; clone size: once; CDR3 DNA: TGTGCCTGGAGTGTACGGGGGCCGGGCAATCAGCCCCAGCATTTT; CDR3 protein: CAWSVRGPGNQPQHF
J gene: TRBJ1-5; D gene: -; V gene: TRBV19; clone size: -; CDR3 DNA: TGTGCCAATCACGAGGGGGGACGCCAGCATTTT; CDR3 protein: CANHEGGRQHF
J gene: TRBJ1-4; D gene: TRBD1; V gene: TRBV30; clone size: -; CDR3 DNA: TGTGCCTGGAGTGTACAGGGGGCAGTAAAACTGTTTTTT; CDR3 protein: CAWSVQGAVKLFF
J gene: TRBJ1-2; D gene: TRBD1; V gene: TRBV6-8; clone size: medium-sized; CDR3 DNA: TGTGCCAGCACCGGAAGGGACAGGGGGAACTATGGCTACACCTTC; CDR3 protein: CASTGRDRGNYGYTF
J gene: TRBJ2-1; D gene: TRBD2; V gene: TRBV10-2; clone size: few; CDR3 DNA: TGCGCCAGCAGAGCGGGGGGGCCTTCCTACAATGAGCAGTTCTTC; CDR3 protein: CASRAGGPSYNEQFF
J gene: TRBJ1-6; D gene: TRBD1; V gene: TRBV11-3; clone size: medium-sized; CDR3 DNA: TGTGCCAGCAGCGTCACAGGGGTCACTTCACCCCTCCACTTT; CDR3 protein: CASSVTGVTSPLHF
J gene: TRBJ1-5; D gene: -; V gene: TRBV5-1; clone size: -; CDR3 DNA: TGCGCCAGCAGCCCATCCTCCAGTTCGTGGCCCCAGCATTTT; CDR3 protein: CASSPSSSSWPQHF
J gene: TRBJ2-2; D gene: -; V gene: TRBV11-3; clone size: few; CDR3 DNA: TGTGCCAGCAGCTGGAGGGGACGGCCGAACACCGGGGAGCTGTTTTTT; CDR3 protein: CASSWRGRPNTGELFF
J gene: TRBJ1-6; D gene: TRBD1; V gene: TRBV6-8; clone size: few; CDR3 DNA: TGTGCCAGCAGTTCCCTGACAGGGGGATTTGATTCACCCCTCCACTTT; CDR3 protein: CASSSLTGGFDSPLHF
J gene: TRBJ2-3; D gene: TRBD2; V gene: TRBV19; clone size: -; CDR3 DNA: TGTGCCAGTAGTATTAGCGGGGAAACAGATACGCAGTATTTT; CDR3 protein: CASSISGETDTQYF